Listed below are T cell receptor beta chains from one sample, sequenced in a study of T cells in Graves' hyperthyroidism and ophthalmopathy. One entry per CDR3 protein results from TCRdb running MiXCR on the multiplex PCR reads. This table has hundreds of thousands of distinct CDR3 sequences, roughly 14% appearing once. Specimen: blood. The receptors come from a woman aged 25-40 years with Graves' hyperthyroidism. CDR3s include the opening cysteine and the closing phenylalanine or tryptophan. Fields, in order: J gene, V gene, clone size, D gene, CDR3 protein, CDR3 DNA. D genes are given only for firm matches. Some rows have no size entry. The others give once, few or many, or a class for an expanded clone.

j_gene: TRBJ2-5
v_gene: TRBV20-1
abundance: many
d_gene: .
CDR3aa: CSAEYGARAQETQYF
CDR3nt: TGCAGTGCCGAGTATGGAGCCAGGGCACAAGAGACCCAGTACTTC

j_gene: TRBJ2-1
v_gene: TRBV7-2
abundance: .
d_gene: TRBD1
CDR3aa: CASSTRDRGATKFF
CDR3nt: TGTGCCAGCAGCACGCGGGACAGGGGAGCGACCAAGTTCTTC

j_gene: TRBJ2-2
v_gene: TRBV28
abundance: many
d_gene: .
CDR3aa: CATLKRVGNTGELFF
CDR3nt: TGTGCCACCCTCAAAAGGGTCGGGAACACCGGGGAGCTGTTTTTT

j_gene: TRBJ2-1
v_gene: TRBV5-4
abundance: .
d_gene: TRBD1
CDR3aa: CASSAPGQGNEQFF
CDR3nt: TGTGCCAGCAGCGCTCCGGGACAGGGCAATGAGCAGTTCTTC

j_gene: TRBJ1-1
v_gene: TRBV19
abundance: .
d_gene: .
CDR3aa: CASSPSRNRVEAFF
CDR3nt: TGTGCCAGTAGTCCGAGCCGTAACAGGGTTGAAGCTTTCTTT

j_gene: TRBJ2-1
v_gene: TRBV24-1
abundance: few
d_gene: TRBD1
CDR3aa: CATSEPTGTGAEQFF
CDR3nt: TGTGCCACCAGTGAACCGACCGGGACAGGGGCTGAGCAGTTCTTC

j_gene: TRBJ1-6
v_gene: TRBV13
abundance: many
d_gene: .
CDR3aa: CASGEPLHF
CDR3nt: TGTGCCAGCGGGGAGCCCCTCCACTTT

j_gene: TRBJ1-1
v_gene: TRBV30
abundance: few
d_gene: .
CDR3aa: CAWKYPGRYTEAFF
CDR3nt: TGTGCCTGGAAATATCCCGGACGGTACACTGAAGCTTTCTTT

j_gene: TRBJ2-1
v_gene: TRBV6-2/TRBV6-3
abundance: .
d_gene: TRBD1
CDR3aa: CASKPNRGASYNEQFF
CDR3nt: TGTGCCAGCAAGCCTAACAGGGGGGCCTCCTACAATGAGCAGTTCTTC

j_gene: TRBJ1-2
v_gene: TRBV6-1
abundance: many
d_gene: .
CDR3aa: CASRAWEDNYGYTF
CDR3nt: TGTGCCAGCAGAGCGTGGGAGGACAACTATGGCTACACCTTC

j_gene: TRBJ1-2
v_gene: TRBV2
abundance: many
d_gene: .
CDR3aa: CASSEVGGMGTGYTF
CDR3nt: TGTGCCAGCAGTGAAGTAGGGGGGATGGGGACTGGCTACACCTTC

j_gene: TRBJ2-7
v_gene: TRBV7-4
abundance: many
d_gene: .
CDR3aa: CASSLEGRGLQYEQYF
CDR3nt: TGTGCCAGCAGCTTAGAGGGGAGAGGACTTCAATACGAGCAGTACTTC

j_gene: TRBJ2-3
v_gene: TRBV11-2
abundance: many
d_gene: .
CDR3aa: CASSSGQLDRSTDTQYF
CDR3nt: TGTGCCAGCAGCTCCGGCCAATTGGACAGAAGCACAGATACGCAGTATTTT

j_gene: TRBJ2-1
v_gene: TRBV14
abundance: few
d_gene: TRBD2
CDR3aa: CASSPRDYDYNEQFF
CDR3nt: TGTGCCAGCAGCCCCCGGGACTACGATTACAATGAGCAGTTCTTC

j_gene: TRBJ2-1
v_gene: TRBV28
abundance: many
d_gene: TRBD2
CDR3aa: CASSSPSGVSSYNEQFF
CDR3nt: TGTGCCAGCAGTTCTCCTAGCGGGGTTAGCTCCTACAATGAGCAGTTCTTC

j_gene: TRBJ2-1
v_gene: TRBV20-1
abundance: few
d_gene: TRBD2
CDR3aa: CSAEEVAGGWNEQFF
CDR3nt: TGCAGTGCAGAAGAGGTAGCGGGAGGGTGGAATGAGCAGTTCTTC

j_gene: TRBJ2-7
v_gene: TRBV3-1
abundance: .
d_gene: TRBD2
CDR3aa: CASSQTGTSGRYEQYF
CDR3nt: TGTGCCAGCAGCCAAACAGGGACTAGCGGGAGATACGAGCAGTACTTC

j_gene: TRBJ1-5
v_gene: TRBV20-1
abundance: few
d_gene: .
CDR3aa: CSARGTFGGVSQPQHF
CDR3nt: TGCAGTGCTAGAGGTACTTTTGGCGGGGTTAGTCAGCCCCAGCATTTT

j_gene: TRBJ2-1
v_gene: TRBV5-5
abundance: .
d_gene: .
CDR3aa: CASSYTSDNEQFF
CDR3nt: TGTGCCAGCAGCTACACCTCGGACAATGAGCAGTTCTTC

j_gene: TRBJ2-3
v_gene: TRBV20-1
abundance: .
d_gene: TRBD1
CDR3aa: CSAIDRAGTDTQYF
CDR3nt: TGCAGTGCTATCGACAGGGCGGGCACAGATACGCAGTATTTT

j_gene: TRBJ1-1
v_gene: TRBV12-3/TRBV12-4
abundance: many
d_gene: .
CDR3aa: CATRTGLEAFF
CDR3nt: TGTGCCACCAGGACCGGGCTCGAAGCTTTCTTT

j_gene: TRBJ2-1
v_gene: TRBV6-1
abundance: few
d_gene: .
CDR3aa: CASSSGIYNEQFF
CDR3nt: TGTGCCAGCAGTTCCGGGATATACAATGAGCAGTTCTTC

j_gene: TRBJ2-3
v_gene: TRBV7-9
abundance: many
d_gene: .
CDR3aa: CASSRYTGGETDTQYF
CDR3nt: TGTGCCAGCAGCCGCTACACAGGGGGGGAGACAGATACGCAGTATTTT

j_gene: TRBJ2-6
v_gene: TRBV7-9
abundance: few
d_gene: TRBD2
CDR3aa: CASSPRLALAGANVLTF
CDR3nt: TGTGCCAGCAGCCCCAGACTAGCACTGGCTGGGGCCAACGTCCTGACTTTC

j_gene: TRBJ1-1
v_gene: TRBV6-1
abundance: many
d_gene: TRBD1
CDR3aa: CASRGQGNFAEAFF
CDR3nt: TGTGCCAGCAGGGGACAGGGTAATTTCGCTGAAGCTTTCTTT

j_gene: TRBJ1-6
v_gene: TRBV6-1
abundance: .
d_gene: .
CDR3aa: CASSELRVGDKPLHF
CDR3nt: TGTGCCAGCAGTGAATTACGGGTAGGAGATAAACCCCTCCACTTT

j_gene: TRBJ1-1
v_gene: TRBV28
abundance: many
d_gene: TRBD1
CDR3aa: CASSSLDRGTNTEAFF
CDR3nt: TGTGCCAGCAGTTCACTCGACAGGGGTACGAACACTGAAGCTTTCTTT

j_gene: TRBJ2-2
v_gene: TRBV27
abundance: .
d_gene: TRBD2
CDR3aa: CASKSSGVHGELFF
CDR3nt: TGTGCCAGCAAAAGCAGCGGGGTACACGGGGAGCTGTTTTTT

j_gene: TRBJ2-2
v_gene: TRBV15
abundance: few
d_gene: .
CDR3aa: CATSRERVGELFF
CDR3nt: TGTGCCACCAGCAGAGAACGGGTCGGGGAGCTGTTTTTT

j_gene: TRBJ2-1
v_gene: TRBV20-1
abundance: many
d_gene: .
CDR3aa: CSAPEWGNEQFF
CDR3nt: TGCAGTGCGCCTGAGTGGGGGAATGAGCAGTTCTTC

j_gene: TRBJ1-5
v_gene: TRBV28
abundance: many
d_gene: .
CDR3aa: CASSSDTANQPQHF
CDR3nt: TGTGCCAGCAGCTCTGACACAGCAAATCAGCCCCAGCATTTT

j_gene: TRBJ2-5
v_gene: TRBV29-1
abundance: many
d_gene: .
CDR3aa: CSVDLADSQETQYF
CDR3nt: TGCAGCGTTGATCTAGCTGACTCACAAGAGACCCAGTACTTC

j_gene: TRBJ1-5
v_gene: TRBV4-3
abundance: few
d_gene: .
CDR3aa: CASSQDRFGNQPQHF
CDR3nt: TGCGCCAGCAGCCAGGACCGCTTTGGCAATCAGCCCCAGCATTTT

j_gene: TRBJ2-2
v_gene: TRBV28
abundance: .
d_gene: .
CDR3aa: CASGSGQGTGELFF
CDR3nt: TGTGCCAGTGGTTCGGGGCAGGGCACCGGGGAGCTGTTTTTT

j_gene: TRBJ1-5
v_gene: TRBV28
abundance: many
d_gene: TRBD1
CDR3aa: CASTTGTGDNQPQHF
CDR3nt: TGTGCCAGCACAACTGGGACAGGCGACAATCAGCCCCAGCATTTT

j_gene: TRBJ2-5
v_gene: TRBV10-3
abundance: many
d_gene: .
CDR3aa: CAISGSPLEGTQYF
CDR3nt: TGTGCCATCAGTGGTAGTCCTCTCGAGGGGACCCAGTACTTC

j_gene: TRBJ2-3
v_gene: TRBV6-1
abundance: many
d_gene: .
CDR3aa: CASSEGGGTDTQYF
CDR3nt: TGTGCCAGCAGTGAAGGAGGGGGGACAGATACGCAGTATTTT

j_gene: TRBJ2-5
v_gene: TRBV5-1
abundance: .
d_gene: TRBD2
CDR3aa: CASKTTGGPGETQYF
CDR3nt: TGCGCCAGCAAAACAACGGGAGGGCCGGGAGAGACCCAGTACTTC

j_gene: TRBJ2-3
v_gene: TRBV11-1
abundance: many
d_gene: .
CDR3aa: CASSLLAATDTQYF
CDR3nt: TGTGCCAGCAGCTTATTGGCCGCCACAGATACGCAGTATTTT

j_gene: TRBJ1-5
v_gene: TRBV20-1
abundance: few
d_gene: .
CDR3aa: CSAGGPTLEPQHF
CDR3nt: TGCAGTGCTGGGGGCCCTACTTTGGAGCCCCAGCATTTT

j_gene: TRBJ1-4
v_gene: TRBV7-9
abundance: few
d_gene: .
CDR3aa: CASSPAGVTNEKLFF
CDR3nt: TGTGCCAGCAGCCCGGCAGGGGTGACTAATGAAAAACTGTTTTTT

j_gene: TRBJ1-1
v_gene: TRBV19
abundance: .
d_gene: .
CDR3aa: CASTSGRGTEAFF
CDR3nt: TGTGCCAGTACTTCAGGGAGAGGTACTGAAGCTTTCTTT

j_gene: TRBJ1-1
v_gene: TRBV2
abundance: many
d_gene: .
CDR3aa: CASQSDRLNTEAFF
CDR3nt: TGTGCCAGCCAATCGGACAGACTGAACACTGAAGCTTTCTTT

j_gene: TRBJ1-4
v_gene: TRBV6-1
abundance: many
d_gene: .
CDR3aa: CASRGGGSSEKLFF
CDR3nt: TGTGCCAGCCGAGGGGGAGGGTCCAGTGAAAAACTGTTTTTT

j_gene: TRBJ1-5
v_gene: TRBV12-3/TRBV12-4
abundance: few
d_gene: .
CDR3aa: CASGPQPQHF
CDR3nt: TGTGCCAGCGGACCTCAGCCCCAGCATTTT

j_gene: TRBJ1-2
v_gene: TRBV18
abundance: many
d_gene: TRBD1
CDR3aa: CASSRDREYGYTF
CDR3nt: TGTGCCAGCTCACGCGACAGGGAATATGGCTACACCTTC

j_gene: TRBJ1-5
v_gene: TRBV7-7
abundance: many
d_gene: TRBD1
CDR3aa: CASSLETGREPQHF
CDR3nt: TGTGCTAGCAGCTTAGAGACAGGGCGGGAGCCCCAGCATTTT

j_gene: TRBJ2-1
v_gene: TRBV3-1
abundance: few
d_gene: TRBD1
CDR3aa: CASSQVPRGTGKFF
CDR3nt: TGTGCCAGCAGCCAAGTCCCTCGCGGGACAGGGAAGTTCTTC

j_gene: TRBJ2-7
v_gene: TRBV28
abundance: .
d_gene: TRBD2
CDR3aa: CASSPGEREGRYEQYF
CDR3nt: TGTGCCAGCAGCCCCGGCGAGCGGGAGGGTCGGTACGAGCAGTACTTC

j_gene: TRBJ1-1
v_gene: TRBV13
abundance: .
d_gene: .
CDR3aa: CASTSAGRVNTEAFF
CDR3nt: TGTGCCAGCACCTCGGCTGGGCGGGTGAACACTGAAGCTTTCTTT

j_gene: TRBJ2-7
v_gene: TRBV20-1
abundance: many
d_gene: TRBD2
CDR3aa: CSARAPGTSPRYEQYF
CDR3nt: TGCAGTGCTAGAGCGCCGGGGACTAGCCCCCGCTACGAGCAGTACTTC

j_gene: TRBJ2-5
v_gene: TRBV7-2
abundance: .
d_gene: TRBD1
CDR3aa: CASSLGGTGDETQYF
CDR3nt: TGTGCCAGCAGCTTAGGAGGGACAGGGGATGAGACCCAGTACTTC

j_gene: TRBJ1-5
v_gene: TRBV20-1
abundance: .
d_gene: .
CDR3aa: CSAYTPRYRDSNQPQHF
CDR3nt: TGCAGTGCTTACACCCCCAGGTACCGGGACAGCAATCAGCCCCAGCATTTT